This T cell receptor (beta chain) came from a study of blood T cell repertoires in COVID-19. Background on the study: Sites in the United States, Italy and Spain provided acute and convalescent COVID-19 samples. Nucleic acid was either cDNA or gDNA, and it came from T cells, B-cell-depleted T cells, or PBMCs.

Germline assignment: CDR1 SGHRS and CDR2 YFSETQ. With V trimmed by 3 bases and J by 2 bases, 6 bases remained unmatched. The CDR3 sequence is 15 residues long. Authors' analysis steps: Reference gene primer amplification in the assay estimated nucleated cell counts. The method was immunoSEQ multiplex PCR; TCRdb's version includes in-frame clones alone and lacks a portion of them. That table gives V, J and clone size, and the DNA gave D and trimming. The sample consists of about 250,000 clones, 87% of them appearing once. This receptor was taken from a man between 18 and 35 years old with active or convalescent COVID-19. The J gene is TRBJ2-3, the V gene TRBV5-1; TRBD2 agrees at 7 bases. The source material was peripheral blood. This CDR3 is CASSSSGAITDTQYF. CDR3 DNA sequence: TGCGCCAGCAGCTCTAGCGGTGCGATCACAGATACGCAGTATTTT.